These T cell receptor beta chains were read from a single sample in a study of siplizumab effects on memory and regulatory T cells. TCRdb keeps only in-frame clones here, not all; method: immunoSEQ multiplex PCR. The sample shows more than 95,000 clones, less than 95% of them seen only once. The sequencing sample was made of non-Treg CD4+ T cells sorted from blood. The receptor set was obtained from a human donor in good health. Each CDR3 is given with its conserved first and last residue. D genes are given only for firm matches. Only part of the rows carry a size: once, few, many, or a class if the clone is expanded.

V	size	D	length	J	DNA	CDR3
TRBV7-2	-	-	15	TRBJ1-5	TGTGCCAGCAGCTTAGAGGGCAGGGGCAATCAGCCCCAGCATTTT	CASSLEGRGNQPQHF
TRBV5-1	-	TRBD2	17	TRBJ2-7	TGCGCCAGCAGCCCCCAGGGACTAGCGGGAGGGCCGGGCGAGCAGTACTTC	CASSPQGLAGGPGEQYF
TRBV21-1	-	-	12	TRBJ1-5	TGTGCCGCACACAGGGAAAGTCAGCCCCAGCATTTT	CAAHRESQPQHF
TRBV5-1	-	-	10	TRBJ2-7	TGCGCCAGCAGCTTGGACGAGCAGTACTTC	CASSLDEQYF
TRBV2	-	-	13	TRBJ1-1	TGTGCCAGCAGTGAACCCTTAGGGACTGAAGCTTTCTTT	CASSEPLGTEAFF
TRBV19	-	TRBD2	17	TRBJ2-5	TGTGCCAGTAGTGCCCGCACTAGCGCGGGGTTGGGGGAGACCCAGTACTTC	CASSARTSAGLGETQYF
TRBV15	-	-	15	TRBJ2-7	TGTGCCACCAGCAGAGGGGGAAACGTCTTCTACGAGCAGTACTTC	CATSRGGNVFYEQYF
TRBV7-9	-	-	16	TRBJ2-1	TGTGCCAGCAGCCCAACTCTAGCGCAGTCCTACAATGAGCAGTTCTTC	CASSPTLAQSYNEQFF
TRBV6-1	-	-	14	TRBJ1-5	TGTGCCAGCAGTGACCTGGGGGGGCCTCAGCCCCAGCATTTT	CASSDLGGPQPQHF
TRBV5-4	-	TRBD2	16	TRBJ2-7	TGTGCCAGCAGCAAAGACCCCGGGAGGGCCCTCTACGAGCAGTACTTC	CASSKDPGRALYEQYF
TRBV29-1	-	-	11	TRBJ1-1	TGCAGCGTTGAGAGGTCAGGGCGGACTTTCTTT	CSVERSGRTFF
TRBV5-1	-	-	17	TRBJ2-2	TGCGCCAGCAGTTCCCCCCGCGGCAGGCTGACTGCCGGGGAGCTGTTTTTT	CASSSPRGRLTAGELFF
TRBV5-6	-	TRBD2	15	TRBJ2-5	TGTGCCAGCAGCTTGCCGGGACTAGCGATGCAGACCCAGTACTTC	CASSLPGLAMQTQYF
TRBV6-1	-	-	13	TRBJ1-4	TGTGCCAGCAGTGAAGTCGTTGTCGAAAAACTGTTTTTT	CASSEVVVEKLFF
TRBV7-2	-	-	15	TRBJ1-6	TGTGCCAGCAGCACCTCCCCTGAAACCGGTTCACCCCTCCACTTT	CASSTSPETGSPLHF
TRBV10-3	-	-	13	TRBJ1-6	TGTGCCATCAGTGCTTCTGGCCCTCGTGCCCTCCACTTT	CAISASGPRALHF
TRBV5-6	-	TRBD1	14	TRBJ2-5	TGTGCCAGCAGAGAGACAGGGGGCAAGGTTACCCAGTACTTC	CASRETGGKVTQYF
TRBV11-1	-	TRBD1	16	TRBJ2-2	TGTGCCAGCAGTTTAAGGACAGGGGCCGGCACCGGGGAGCTGTTTTTT	CASSLRTGAGTGELFF
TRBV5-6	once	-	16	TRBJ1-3	TGTGCCAGCAGCACGCGCAGGGTATCTTCTGGAAACACCATATATTTT	CASSTRRVSSGNTIYF
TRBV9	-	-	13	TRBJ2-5	TGTGCCAGCAGCGTTGAAGGCAGGGAGACCCAGTACTTC	CASSVEGRETQYF
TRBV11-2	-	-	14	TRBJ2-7	TGTGCCAGCAGGCTACTTCAGGGTTCCTACGAGCAGTACTTC	CASRLLQGSYEQYF
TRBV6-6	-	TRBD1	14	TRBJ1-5	TGTGCCAGCAGTCGGACAGGAGGGAATCAGCCCCAGCATTTT	CASSRTGGNQPQHF
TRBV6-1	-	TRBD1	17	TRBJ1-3	TGTGCCAGCAGTGAAGCTTGGGACAGGGTGCTCGGAAACACCATATATTTT	CASSEAWDRVLGNTIYF
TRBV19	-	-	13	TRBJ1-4	TGTGCCAGTAGTATGAGGGTTAATGAAAAACTGTTTTTT	CASSMRVNEKLFF
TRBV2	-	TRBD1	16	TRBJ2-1	TGTGCCAGCAGAAAAGACAGGGTAAAGTCCTACAATGAGCAGTTCTTC	CASRKDRVKSYNEQFF
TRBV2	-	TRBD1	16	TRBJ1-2	TGTGCCAGCAGTGAACTAGGTCTTGGCAGGGGGAATGGCTACACCTTC	CASSELGLGRGNGYTF
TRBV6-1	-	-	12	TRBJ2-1	TGTGCCAGCAGTGAATCAGGGCATGAGCAGTTCTTC	CASSESGHEQFF
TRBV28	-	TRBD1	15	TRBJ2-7	TGTGCCAGCAGTTTAAACAGGGGTTACTCCTACGAGCAGTACTTC	CASSLNRGYSYEQYF
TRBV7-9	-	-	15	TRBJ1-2	TGTGCCAGCAGCCCCTTGCAGGTTGGAATCGGTGACCCCACCTTC	CASSPLQVGIGDPTF
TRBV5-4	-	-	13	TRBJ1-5	TGTGCCAGCAGCTTGGACCCCGCCTGGCCCCAGCATTTT	CASSLDPAWPQHF
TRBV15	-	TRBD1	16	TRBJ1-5	TGTGCCACCAGCAGCCCGGACAGGGGTATCAATCAGCCCCAGCATTTT	CATSSPDRGINQPQHF